This record covers a single T cell receptor (beta chain). The assay used deep level. TCRdb's copy holds only in-frame clones and misses some; the assay was immunoSEQ multiplex PCR. The sample yields 2,500,000 or so clones, around 93% seen once. Trimming removed 6 bases from V and 1 base from J; junction bases left unmatched: 2. The CDR3 loop spans 13 amino acids. Germline CDR1 and CDR2: WSHSY and SAAADI. This record comes from a study of shared clonotypes between healthy human individuals. At the level of the study: Donors were two women and a few men aged 18 to 49.

Donors were Caucasian adults residing in Nashville, Tennessee, USA. The CD4+ fraction was divided into a CD45RA+ naive subset and a CD45RA-negative memory subset. This sequence joins TRBV10-2 and TRBJ2-5, with TRBD2 matching 7 bases. The TCR originated in a man between 18 and 29 years old in good health. Some clones in this sample may be carry-over from other donors' samples. The material sequenced was naive CD4+ T cells from PBMCs. The subset denotes: CD45RA+ positively selected. CDR3 bases: TGCGCCAGCAGGTCTAGCGGCCAAGAGACCCAGTACTTC. It yields the protein CASRSSGQETQYF.